Each of the 6 T cell receptor beta chains below was sequenced from the same sample in a study of blood T cell repertoires in COVID-19. Profiling relied on immunoSEQ multiplex PCR, and the TCRdb table lists in-frame clones only, not all of them. The sample includes approximately 160,000 clones, about 86% seen only once; the top ten take roughly 19%. Specimen: peripheral blood. The receptor source for this set is a woman aged 80 or over with acute or convalescent COVID-19.

V is TRBV9 and J is TRBJ2-1; TRBD2 aligns across 12 bases. The CDR3 loop spans 18 amino acids. The V segment lost 0 bases and the J segment 4 bases; nucleotides outside the gene matches: 8. CDR1 is SGDLS and CDR2 is YYNGEE in the germline V gene. The CDR3 DNA sequence: TGTGCCAGCAGCGTAGCTACATGGACTAGCGGGGTTTACAATGAGCAGTTCTTC. Protein product: CASSVATWTSGVYNEQFF. Using reference TRBV9 and TRBJ2-1 for the parts outside the CDR3, the full variable domain is DSGVTQTPKHLITATGQRVTLRCSPRSGDLSVYWYQQSLDQGLQFLIQYYNGEERAKGNILERFSAQQFPDLHSELNLSSLELGDSALYFCASSVATWTSGVYNEQFFGPGTRLTVL.

The chain combines TRBV5-4 with TRBJ2-3, with TRBD2 matching over 10 bases. Per germline, CDR1 SGHNT and CDR2 YYREEE (reference sequence). V lost 4 bases and J lost 2; bases outside the gene matches: 10. The CDR3 covers 17 residues. CDR3 coding DNA: TGTGCCAGCAGCCCACCGGGAGCGGGAGGGCTCACAGATACGCAGTATTTT. Protein sequence: CASSPPGAGGLTDTQYF.

This rearrangement joins TRBV28 to TRBJ1-1, with D tentatively TRBD1 (6 bases). V lost 5 bases to trimming and J lost 3 bases, with 13 bases between them. The length of the CDR3 is 14 residues. Germline V gene sequence: CDR1 MDHEN, CDR2 SYDVKM. The CDR3 here is CASSPTGSYTEAFF. CDR3 DNA: TGTGCCAGCAGTCCTACAGGGTCATACACTGAAGCTTTCTTT. Combining the CDR3 with reference TRBV28 and TRBJ1-1 gives the whole variable domain DVKVTQSSRYLVKRTGEKVFLECVQDMDHENMFWYRQDPGLGLRLIYFSYDVKMKEKGDIPEGYSVSREKKERFSLILESASTNQTSMYLCASSPTGSYTEAFFGQGTRLTVV.

The rearrangement uses TRBV27 and TRBJ1-5; D gene ambiguous. Germline CDR1 is MNHEY and CDR2 is SMNVEV (reference sequence). This CDR3 has 13 amino acids. The germline V and J ends were trimmed by 3 bases and 3 bases, with 6 bases remaining between them. The CDR3: CASSFEVNQPQHF. In DNA form, the CDR3 reads TGTGCCAGCAGTTTCGAGGTCAATCAGCCCCAGCATTTT.

The J gene is TRBJ2-5, the V gene TRBV7-2, with 11 bases fitting TRBD2. Trimming at V came to 3 bases and at J to 5 bases, leaving 8 bases not matched to a gene. The length of the CDR3 is 16 residues. Germline V gene data show CDR1 as SGHTA and CDR2 as FQGNSA. This CDR3 reads CASSLERLAGRETQYF. CDR3 DNA sequence: TGTGCCAGCAGCTTGGAGCGACTAGCGGGGAGGGAGACCCAGTACTTC.

The genes are TRBV19 and TRBJ2-7; 7 bases agree with TRBD2. Germline values: CDR1 LNHDA, CDR2 SQIVND (reference sequence). The CDR3 consists of 17 residues. V shed 7 bases, J shed 6 bases, and the junction held 21 bases outside the gene matches. In DNA, the CDR3 is TGTGCCAGTATCTTACCAAGGGGTTGGGGCGGGGGACGCGAGCAGTACTTC. It encodes CASILPRGWGGGREQYF.